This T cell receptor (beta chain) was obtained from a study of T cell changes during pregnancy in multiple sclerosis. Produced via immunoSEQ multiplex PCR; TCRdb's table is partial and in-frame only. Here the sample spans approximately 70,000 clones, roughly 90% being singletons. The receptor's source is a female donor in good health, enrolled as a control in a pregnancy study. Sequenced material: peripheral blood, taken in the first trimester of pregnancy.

The CDR3 here is CASTPGTNTDTQYF. CDR3 DNA sequence: TGTGCCAGCACCCCCGGGACTAACACAGATACGCAGTATTTT. The chain has TRBV28 and TRBJ2-3, with 7 nucleotides matching TRBD2. The CDR3 has 14 residues. Germline V gene lookup returns CDR1 MDHEN and CDR2 SYDVKM. J lost 2 bases, V lost 7 bases, and 6 bases had no gene match.